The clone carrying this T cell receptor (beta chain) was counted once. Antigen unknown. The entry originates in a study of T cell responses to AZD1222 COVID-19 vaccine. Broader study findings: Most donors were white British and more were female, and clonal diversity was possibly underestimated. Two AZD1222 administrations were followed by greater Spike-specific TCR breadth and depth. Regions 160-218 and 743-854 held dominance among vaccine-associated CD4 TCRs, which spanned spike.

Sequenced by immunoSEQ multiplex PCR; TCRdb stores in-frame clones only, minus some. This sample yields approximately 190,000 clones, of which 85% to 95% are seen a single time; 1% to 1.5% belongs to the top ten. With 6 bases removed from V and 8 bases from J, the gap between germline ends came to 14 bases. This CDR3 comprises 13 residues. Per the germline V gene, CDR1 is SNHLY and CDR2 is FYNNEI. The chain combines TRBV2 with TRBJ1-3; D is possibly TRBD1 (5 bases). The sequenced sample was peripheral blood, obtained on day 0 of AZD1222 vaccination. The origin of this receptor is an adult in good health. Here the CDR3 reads CASRFGGTDTIYF. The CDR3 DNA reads TGTGCCAGCAGATTCGGTGGGACGGACACCATATATTTT. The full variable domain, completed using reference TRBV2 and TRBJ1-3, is EPEVTQTPSHQVTQMGQEVILRCVPISNHLYFYWYRQILGQKVEFLVSFYNNEISEKSEIFDDQFSVERPDGSNFTLKIRSTKLEDSAMYFCASRFGGTDTIYFGEGSWLTVV.